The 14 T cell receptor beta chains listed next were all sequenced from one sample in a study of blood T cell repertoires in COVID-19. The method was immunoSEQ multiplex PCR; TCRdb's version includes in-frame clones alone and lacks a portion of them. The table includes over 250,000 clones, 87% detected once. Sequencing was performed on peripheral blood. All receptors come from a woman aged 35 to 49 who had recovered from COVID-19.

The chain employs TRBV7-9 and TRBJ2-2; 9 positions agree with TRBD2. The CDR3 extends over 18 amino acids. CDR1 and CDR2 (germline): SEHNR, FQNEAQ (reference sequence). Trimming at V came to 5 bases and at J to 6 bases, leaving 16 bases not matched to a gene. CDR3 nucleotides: TGTGCCAGCAGCCCCCCGGACGGCGGGGGGGCCTCGGCCGGGGAGCTGTTTTTT. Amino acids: CASSPPDGGGASAGELFF.

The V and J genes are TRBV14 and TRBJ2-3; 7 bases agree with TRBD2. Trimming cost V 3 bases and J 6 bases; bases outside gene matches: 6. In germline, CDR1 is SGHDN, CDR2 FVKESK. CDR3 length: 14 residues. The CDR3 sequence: CASSHGGGRDTQYF. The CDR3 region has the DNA TGTGCCAGCAGCCATGGGGGAGGGCGCGATACGCAGTATTTT. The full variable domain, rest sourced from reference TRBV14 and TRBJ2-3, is EAGVTQFPSHSVIEKGQTVTLRCDPISGHDNLYWYRRVMGKEIKFLLHFVKESKQDESGMPNNRFLAERTGGTYSTLKVQPAELEDSGVYFCASSHGGGRDTQYFGPGTRLTVL.

Here the CDR3 DNA reads TGCGCCAGCAGCTACGTGGCAGGGGCCAACTACAATGAGCAGTTCTTC. Its translation is CASSYVAGANYNEQFF. The rearrangement joins TRBV4-1 to TRBJ2-1; D perhaps matches TRBD1 (6 bases). Trimming stripped 5 bases from V and 3 bases from J, with 17 bases between. The CDR3 contains 16 residues. In germline, CDR1 is MGHRA, CDR2 YSYEKL.

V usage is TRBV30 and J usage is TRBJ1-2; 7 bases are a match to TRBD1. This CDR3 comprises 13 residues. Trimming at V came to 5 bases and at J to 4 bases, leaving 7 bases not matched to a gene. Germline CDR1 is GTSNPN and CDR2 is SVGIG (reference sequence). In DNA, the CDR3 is TGTGCCTGGCCCCGAGGGGGCGCCTATGGCTACACCTTC. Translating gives CAWPRGGAYGYTF. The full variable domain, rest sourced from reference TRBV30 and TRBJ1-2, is SQTIHQWPATLVQPVGSPLSLECTVEGTSNPNLYWYRQAAGRGLQLLFYSVGIGQISSEVPQNLSASRPQDRQFILSSKKLLLSDSGFYLCAWPRGGAYGYTFGSGTRLTVV.

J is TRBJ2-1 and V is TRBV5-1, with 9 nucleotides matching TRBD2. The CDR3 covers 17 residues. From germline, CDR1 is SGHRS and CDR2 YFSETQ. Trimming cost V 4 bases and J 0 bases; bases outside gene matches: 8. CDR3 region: CASSPTSGPSSYNEQFF. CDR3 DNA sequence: TGCGCCAGCAGCCCGACTAGCGGTCCGAGCTCCTACAATGAGCAGTTCTTC. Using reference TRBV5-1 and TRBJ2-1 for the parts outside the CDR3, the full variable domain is KAGVTQTPRYLIKTRGQQVTLSCSPISGHRSVSWYQQTPGQGLQFLFEYFSETQRNKGNFPGRFSGRQFSNSRSEMNVSTLELGDSALYLCASSPTSGPSSYNEQFFGPGTRLTVL.

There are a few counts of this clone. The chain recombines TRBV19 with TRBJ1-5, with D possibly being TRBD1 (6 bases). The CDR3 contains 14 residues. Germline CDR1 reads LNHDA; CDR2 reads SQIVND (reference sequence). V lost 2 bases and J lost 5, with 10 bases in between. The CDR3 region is CASSITAGDQPQHF. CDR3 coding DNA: TGTGCCAGTAGTATAACGGCAGGGGATCAGCCCCAGCATTTT.

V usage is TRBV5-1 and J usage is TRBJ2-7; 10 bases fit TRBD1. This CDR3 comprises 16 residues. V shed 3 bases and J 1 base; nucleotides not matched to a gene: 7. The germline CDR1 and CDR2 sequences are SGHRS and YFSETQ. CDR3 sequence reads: CASSSSRDRGSYEQYF. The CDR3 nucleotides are TGCGCCAGCAGCTCATCCCGGGACAGGGGTTCCTACGAGCAGTACTTC. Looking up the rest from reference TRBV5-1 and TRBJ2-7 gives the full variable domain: KAGVTQTPRYLIKTRGQQVTLSCSPISGHRSVSWYQQTPGQGLQFLFEYFSETQRNKGNFPGRFSGRQFSNSRSEMNVSTLELGDSALYLCASSSSRDRGSYEQYFGPGTRLTVT.

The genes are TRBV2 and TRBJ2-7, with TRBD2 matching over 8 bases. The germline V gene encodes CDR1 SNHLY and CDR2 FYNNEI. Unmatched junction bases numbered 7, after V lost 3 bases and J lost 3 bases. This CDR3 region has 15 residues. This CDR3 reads CASSDPLAGNYEQYF. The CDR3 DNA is TGTGCCAGCAGTGACCCTCTAGCGGGCAACTACGAGCAGTACTTC.

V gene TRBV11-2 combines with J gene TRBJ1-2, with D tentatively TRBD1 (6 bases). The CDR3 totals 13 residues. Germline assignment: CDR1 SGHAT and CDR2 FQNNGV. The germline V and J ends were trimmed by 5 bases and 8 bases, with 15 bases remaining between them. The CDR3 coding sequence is TGTGCCAGCAGCCCCCGGGACACTAGGGGCTACACCTTC. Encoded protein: CASSPRDTRGYTF.

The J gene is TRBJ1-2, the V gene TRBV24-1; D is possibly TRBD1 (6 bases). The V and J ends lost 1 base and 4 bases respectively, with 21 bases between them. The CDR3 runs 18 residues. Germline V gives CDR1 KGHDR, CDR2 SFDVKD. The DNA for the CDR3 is TGTGCCACCAGTGATTTTACAGGGACAACACCCTATTCCTATGGCTACACCTTC. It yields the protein CATSDFTGTTPYSYGYTF.

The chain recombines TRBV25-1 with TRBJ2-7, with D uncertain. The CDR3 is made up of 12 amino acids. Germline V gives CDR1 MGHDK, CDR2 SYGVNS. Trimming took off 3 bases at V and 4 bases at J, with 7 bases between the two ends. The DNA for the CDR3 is TGTGCCAGCAGTGACGGTCGGTACGAGCAGTACTTC. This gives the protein CASSDGRYEQYF.

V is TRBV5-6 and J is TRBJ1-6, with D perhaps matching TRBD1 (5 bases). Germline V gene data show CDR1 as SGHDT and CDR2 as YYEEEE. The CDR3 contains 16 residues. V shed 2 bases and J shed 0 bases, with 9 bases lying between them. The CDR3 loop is CASSFRASSYNSPLHF. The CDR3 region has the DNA TGTGCCAGCAGCTTCAGGGCTAGCTCCTATAATTCACCCCTCCACTTT.

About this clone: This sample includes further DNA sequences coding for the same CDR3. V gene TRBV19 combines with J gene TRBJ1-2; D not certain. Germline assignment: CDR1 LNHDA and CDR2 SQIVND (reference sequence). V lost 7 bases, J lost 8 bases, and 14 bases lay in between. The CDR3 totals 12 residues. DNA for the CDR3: TGTGCCAGTACTCCCACGGGAGCAGGCTACACCTTC. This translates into CASTPTGAGYTF.

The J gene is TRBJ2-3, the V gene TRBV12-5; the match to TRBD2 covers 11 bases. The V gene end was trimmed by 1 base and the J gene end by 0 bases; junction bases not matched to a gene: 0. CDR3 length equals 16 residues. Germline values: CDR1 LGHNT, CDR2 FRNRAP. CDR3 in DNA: TGTGCTAGTGGTTTGGGACTAGCGGGAAGCACAGATACGCAGTATTTT. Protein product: CASGLGLAGSTDTQYF. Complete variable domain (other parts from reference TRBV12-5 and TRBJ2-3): DARVTQTPRHKVTEMGQEVTMRCQPILGHNTVFWYRQTMMQGLELLAYFRNRAPLDDSGMPKDRFSAEMPDATLATLKIQPSEPRDSAVYFCASGLGLAGSTDTQYFGPGTRLTVL.